The 19 T cell receptor beta chains below come from one sample, sequenced in a study of TIL therapy for anti-PD-1-resistant metastatic lung cancer. The libraries were made with immunoSEQ v3. Libraries were prepared by immunoSEQ multiplex PCR; TCRdb keeps only in-frame clonotypes and omits some of them. The sample holds 25,000 to 40,000 clones, 74% seen once. Time point noted: pre-treatment sample, taken before nivolumab and TIL therapy. The specimen comprised blood, sampled at baseline. All receptors derive from a woman between 25 and 80 years old with non-small cell lung cancer.

The chain carries TRBV7-7 and TRBJ2-1; D is ambiguous. Trimming took off 2 bases at V and 0 bases at J, with 8 bases between the two ends. The CDR3 loop spans 15 amino acids. Germline V gene lookup returns CDR1 SSHAT and CDR2 FNYEAQ (reference sequence). The CDR3 coding sequence is TGTGCCAGCAGCTTAACGGCAAGCTCCTACAATGAGCAGTTCTTC. Residues: CASSLTASSYNEQFF.

V gene TRBV5-1 combines with J gene TRBJ2-2; D uncertain. Trimming removed 0 bases from V and 4 bases from J, with 4 bases in between. The CDR3 has 13 amino acids. Per germline, CDR1 SGHRS and CDR2 YFSETQ. The CDR3 bases are TGCGCCAGCAGCTTGGAGACCACCGGGGAGCTGTTTTTT. Encoded protein: CASSLETTGELFF.

The chain links TRBV7-9 to TRBJ2-3, with a possible D match to TRBD2 (5 bases). Per the germline V gene, CDR1 is SEHNR and CDR2 is FQNEAQ (reference sequence). The CDR3 runs 13 residues. V gave up 5 bases and J gave up 5 bases, with 11 bases separating them. In nucleotides, the CDR3 is TGTGCCAGCAGCCAAGGGAGCGGAGATACGCAGTATTTT. Amino acid sequence: CASSQGSGDTQYF. The complete variable domain, with remaining parts taken from reference TRBV7-9 and TRBJ2-3, reads DTGVSQNPRHKITKRGQNVTFRCDPISEHNRLYWYRQTLGQGPEFLTYFQNEAQLEKSRLLSDRFSAERPKGSFSTLEIQRTEQGDSAMYLCASSQGSGDTQYFGPGTRLTVL.

The chain is built from TRBV5-1 and TRBJ1-1, with 8 bases identical to TRBD1. The CDR3 is made up of 16 amino acids. CDR1 is SGHRS, CDR2 YFSETQ, per germline. After removal of 3 bases from V and 4 bases from J, the junction contained 11 bases not matched to a gene. The CDR3 reads CASSSIDRGSFTEAFF. The CDR3 coding sequence is TGCGCCAGCAGCTCGATAGACAGGGGATCGTTCACTGAAGCTTTCTTT. The full variable domain, completed using reference TRBV5-1 and TRBJ1-1, is KAGVTQTPRYLIKTRGQQVTLSCSPISGHRSVSWYQQTPGQGLQFLFEYFSETQRNKGNFPGRFSGRQFSNSRSEMNVSTLELGDSALYLCASSSIDRGSFTEAFFGQGTRLTVV.

This chain links TRBV7-2 with TRBJ2-1; the match to TRBD2 covers 7 bases. Losses at the gene ends were 4 bases for V and 6 bases for J; bases not matched to a gene: 6. Germline values: CDR1 SGHTA, CDR2 FQGNSA. CDR3 length equals 14 residues. The CDR3, as DNA: TGTGCCAGCAGCTGGGGGGGAGGGTTCAATGAGCAGTTCTTC. Its protein is CASSWGGGFNEQFF.

This chain uses TRBV30 with TRBJ2-1; D not certain. The V end lost 2 bases, the J end lost 4 bases, and 12 bases lay between the germline ends. The CDR3 runs 14 residues. The germline gives CDR1 GTSNPN, CDR2 SVGIG (reference sequence). The CDR3 coding sequence is TGTGCCTGGAGTTTCCGAAACCCTTACAATGAGCAGTTCTTC. It specifies CAWSFRNPYNEQFF.

This chain links TRBV7-9 with TRBJ2-1, with D hard to call. Germline V CDR1 and CDR2: SEHNR, FQNEAQ (reference sequence). V shed 1 base and J shed 9 bases, with 7 bases lying between them. This CDR3 contains 12 residues. CDR3 nucleotides: TGTGCCAGCAGCTTAGACTACGGTGAGCAGTTCTTC. Amino acid sequence: CASSLDYGEQFF.

This clone was observed a single time. The rearrangement uses TRBV6-6 and TRBJ2-1, with 8 bases that match TRBD1. Germline CDR1 MNHNY, CDR2 SVGAGI (reference sequence). The CDR3 runs 14 residues. The trim removed 0 bases at V and 8 bases at J, leaving 3 bases unmatched. CDR3 region: CASSYSQGADEQFF. The CDR3 DNA follows: TGTGCCAGCAGTTACTCCCAGGGGGCGGATGAGCAGTTCTTC.

This chain connects TRBV30 to TRBJ2-7; TRBD2 matches at 7 bases. V shed 8 bases, J shed 1 base, and the junction held 14 bases outside the gene matches. Germline loops: CDR1 GTSNPN, CDR2 SVGIG (reference sequence). The length of the CDR3 is 15 residues. The CDR3 region is CAGASGKTKSYEQYF. The CDR3 nucleotides are TGTGCCGGGGCTAGCGGAAAAACAAAATCCTACGAGCAGTACTTC.

In its sample, this clone ranks as medium-sized (0.01 to 0.1%). The gene calls are TRBV27 and TRBJ1-1; 7 bases match TRBD1. There are 14 residues in the CDR3. V was pared by 3 bases and J by 1 base, with 2 bases of the junction left unmatched. CDR1 MNHEY and CDR2 SMNVEV come from the germline V gene (reference sequence). CDR3 DNA: TGTGCCAGCAGTTTTCAGGGGGAGAACACTGAAGCTTTCTTT. Its translation: CASSFQGENTEAFF.

The chain couples TRBV14 to TRBJ2-3; 7 bases line up with TRBD1. The germline gives CDR1 SGHDN, CDR2 FVKESK. The V and J ends lost 0 bases and 4 bases, in that order; junction bases with no gene match: 4. This CDR3 has 15 amino acids. The CDR3 bases are TGTGCCAGCAGCCAAGATAGGGGGCTGGCAGATACGCAGTATTTT. Its translation: CASSQDRGLADTQYF.

This clone is medium-sized within its sample. The V and J genes are TRBV30 and TRBJ1-2; D may be TRBD1 (5 bases). The germline V gene has CDR1 GTSNPN and CDR2 SVGIG (reference sequence). The germline V and J ends were trimmed by 2 bases and 5 bases, with 12 bases remaining between them. The CDR3 runs to 13 residues. CDR3 loop: CAWSQADSYGYTF. The CDR3 DNA is TGTGCCTGGAGTCAAGCTGACAGTTATGGCTACACCTTC.

V is TRBV14 and J is TRBJ1-3; the D is unclear. CDR3 length: 14 amino acids. Trimming removed 3 bases from V and 2 bases from J, with 8 bases in between. Germline-derived CDR1 and CDR2 are SGHDN and FVKESK. The CDR3 sequence is CASSHQVTGNTIYF. Here the CDR3 DNA reads TGTGCCAGCAGCCATCAGGTTACTGGAAACACCATATATTTT.

Only a few counts were recorded for this clone. The chain uses TRBV11-3 and TRBJ2-7; TRBD1 matches 8 bases. Germline V CDR1 and CDR2: SGHNT, YENEEA. This CDR3 is built from 15 residues. V was clipped by 2 bases and J by 2 bases; unmatched bases: 5. CDR3 sequence: CASSLTGQDTYEQYF. DNA for the CDR3: TGTGCCAGCAGCTTAACGGGACAGGACACCTACGAGCAGTACTTC.

The V call is TRBV5-4, the J call TRBJ2-3; a possible D gene is TRBD2 (5 bases). This CDR3 comprises 13 residues. Germline V CDR1 and CDR2: SGHNT, YYREEE (reference sequence). Trimming stripped 2 bases from V and 3 bases from J, with 7 bases between. The CDR3 loop reads CASSFPGTDTQYF. CDR3 bases: TGTGCCAGCAGCTTTCCGGGGACAGATACGCAGTATTTT.

This clone was detected only a few times. This rearrangement joins TRBV28 to TRBJ1-3; a possible D gene is TRBD1 (6 bases). V lost 9 bases, J lost 2 bases, and 20 bases lay in between. This CDR3 is built from 16 residues. Germline values: CDR1 MDHEN, CDR2 SYDVKM. The CDR3 DNA is TGTGCCAGTGGGAGGGGAGGGGACAACACTGGAAACACCATATATTTT. This translates into CASGRGGDNTGNTIYF.

This clone was recorded only once. The chain uses TRBV6-5 and TRBJ1-1; D ambiguous. The V end was cut by 2 bases, the J end by 0 bases, with 10 bases between. There are 15 residues in the CDR3. Germline V gene sequence: CDR1 MNHEY, CDR2 SVGAGI. DNA for the CDR3: TGTGCCAGCAGTTACGTAAGGGAGATGAACACTGAAGCTTTCTTT. Amino acids: CASSYVREMNTEAFF.

V gene TRBV5-1 combines with J gene TRBJ2-7; 7 positions agree with TRBD1. With V trimmed by 4 bases and J by 1 base, 5 bases remained unmatched. This CDR3 is 14 amino acids long. CDR1 and CDR2 (germline): SGHRS, YFSETQ. CDR3 sequence reads: CASSPRTGSYEQYF. CDR3 nucleotides: TGCGCCAGCAGCCCCAGGACAGGTTCCTACGAGCAGTACTTC.

The rearrangement joins TRBV5-1 to TRBJ2-3, with 8 bases lining up with TRBD2. The CDR3 is 17 residues long. Germline V gives CDR1 SGHRS, CDR2 YFSETQ. V lost 5 bases and J lost 0; bases outside the gene matches: 11. The CDR3 protein is CASSPPQLAGSTDTQYF. The CDR3 nucleotides read TGCGCCAGCAGTCCCCCCCAGCTAGCGGGTAGCACAGATACGCAGTATTTT.